This paragraph covers one TCR beta chain sequence. The antigen remains unidentified. The record originates from a study of blood T cells in healthy people across ages. A second 7 to 11 cycle PCR used barcoded and J-beta primers. One entry per CDR3 protein results from TCRdb running MiXCR on the 5' RACE reads. The sample includes approximately 810,000 distinct CDR3 sequences, 29% seen only once; the top ten take roughly 17%. The CDR3 is made up of 12 amino acids. V shed 8 bases, J shed 14 bases, and the junction held 10 bases outside the gene matches. Germline V gene data show CDR1 as KGHDR and CDR2 as SFDVKD. Study conclusions and caveats: The authors considered diversity estimates from one million T cells to be underestimates. Diversity was higher, and naive CD4+ cells more numerous, in long-lived donors than in aged donors.

The clonotype comes from an elderly woman in good health. V gene TRBV24-1 combines with J gene TRBJ2-3; TRBD1 matches at 9 bases. Sequenced sample: blood. The CDR3 spells CATTSRQGERYF. The CDR3 DNA reads TGTGCCACCACCTCTCGACAGGGGGAACGGTATTTT.